A single T cell receptor beta chain is shown here with its context. Its antigen is still unknown. This specimen comes from a study of tumor and adjacent non-tumor tissue in lung cancer. Study outcomes and limitations: Higher tumor TCR diversity was associated with shorter survival.

CDR3 length equals 16 residues. Trimming at V came to 3 bases and at J to 0 bases, leaving 5 bases not matched to a gene. Per the germline V gene, CDR1 is SGDLS and CDR2 is YYNGEE. The template was RNA from unsorted bulk tissue. More than 3 cm separated this lung sample from the edge of the tumor. Three rounds of nested PCR, following a modified ARM-PCR protocol, produced the TCRbeta library. TCRdb independently ran MiXCR on the multiplex PCR reads; one entry per CDR3 protein. The data contain 44,000 or so distinct CDR3 sequences, 60% to 70% of them seen just once; the ten biggest clones take up around 20%.

Sequenced input: distant non-tumor lung tissue. The chain combines TRBV9 with TRBJ1-3, with 8 bases aligning to TRBD1. The TCR sequence derives from a woman in her forties with non-small cell lung cancer. The CDR3 nucleotides are TGTGCCAGCAGCGCAGGGACAGGCCCCTCTGGAAACACCATATATTTT. Its translation is CASSAGTGPSGNTIYF.